The source of this TCR beta chain is a study of long-term antiretroviral therapy in people with HIV. The CDR3 length is 16 residues. Germline V gene lookup returns CDR1 MNHNS and CDR2 SASEGT. Germline trimming cut 1 base from V and 2 bases from J; bases unmatched to any gene: 4. They ran version v3.0 of the immunoSEQ assay at survey level. Here immunoSEQ multiplex PCR was the method, and the copy in TCRdb shows in-frame clones only, minus some. The sample consists of 35,000 to 40,000 clones, approximately 85% of them appearing once. All participants with HIV were treated in the United States. The origin of this receptor is a man aged 18 to 30 with HIV. Sequencing was performed on unsorted PBMCs, taken 0.3 years after starting antiretroviral therapy. The V call is TRBV6-1, the J call TRBJ2-3, with 9 bases lining up with TRBD2. The CDR3 DNA sequence: TGTGCCAGCAGTGAAGGCAGCGGGAGGTACACAGATACGCAGTATTTT. Amino acids: CASSEGSGRYTDTQYF.